This paragraph covers one T cell receptor (beta chain) sequence. The antigen is undetermined. The CDR3 extends over 14 amino acids. V shed 1 base and J 3 bases; nucleotides not matched to a gene: 3. Germline V gives CDR1 DFQATT, CDR2 SNEGSKA (reference sequence). Together with a sample-barcoded 5' primer, a J-beta primer mix was included in a second PCR lasting roughly 6 to 12 cycles. Via MiXCR, TCRdb re-called the 5' RACE reads, giving one row per CDR3 protein. The sample records more than 650,000 distinct CDR3 sequences, approximately 53% being singletons. This sample is drawn from a study of blood T cells in healthy people across ages. At the level of the study: Capturing about one barcoded beta molecule per two T cells was achieved by template switching.

Study conclusions and caveats: Versus aged donors, long-lived donors had higher diversity and more naive CD4+ cells. PBMCs left unsorted prevented a conclusive naive versus antigen-experienced comparison.

Sequenced input: blood. The chain uses TRBV20-1 and TRBJ2-7; the match to TRBD2 covers 10 bases. The sequence came from a man older than 75 in good health. CDR3 DNA: TGCAGTGCTAGAGGGACTAGCGGATACTACGAGCAGTACTTC. Its protein is CSARGTSGYYEQYF.